The 13 T cell receptor beta chains in this list originate from one sample, sequenced in a study of blood T cell repertoires in COVID-19. This table comes from immunoSEQ multiplex PCR, and its TCRdb copy is limited to in-frame clones, with some not included. In the table there are 250,000 to 350,000 clones, 70% to 90% of which are singletons. The source material was peripheral blood. All receptors come from a woman aged 45-59 years who had recovered from COVID-19.

The rearrangement links TRBV5-1 to TRBJ2-7, with D uncertain. Per the germline V gene, CDR1 is SGHRS and CDR2 is YFSETQ. The ends were cut back, 4 bases at V and 0 bases at J, with 11 bases in the middle. The CDR3 covers 14 residues. The CDR3 bases are TGCGCCAGCAGCATAGACTCGAGCTCCTACGAGCAGTACTTC. Its protein is CASSIDSSSYEQYF.

The chain is built from TRBV12-3 or TRBV12-4 and TRBJ1-1; D uncertain. Trimming left V 7 bases short and J 1 base short, with 4 bases between. CDR3 length: 11 residues. CDR3 nucleotides: TGTGCCAGCATCAAGAACACTGAAGCTTTCTTT. Encoded protein: CASIKNTEAFF.

This chain links TRBV19 with TRBJ2-2; no clear D. The ends were cut back, 1 base at V and 0 bases at J, with 12 bases in the middle. Looked up from germline, CDR1 is LNHDA and CDR2 is SQIVND (reference sequence). This CDR3 region has 17 residues. The CDR3 DNA reads TGTGCCAGTAGTATAGGGCGAGGATTCGCGAACACCGGGGAGCTGTTTTTT. Amino acids: CASSIGRGFANTGELFF.

This chain connects TRBV30 to TRBJ1-1; D uncertain. This CDR3 has 13 residues. V was shortened by 2 bases and J by 6 bases, with 13 bases between the two germline ends. From germline, CDR1 is GTSNPN and CDR2 SVGIG (reference sequence). In nucleotides, the CDR3 is TGTGCCTGGAGTCTCGGCCCCGGGGCTGAAGCTTTCTTT. Its protein is CAWSLGPGAEAFF. The full variable domain, in which reference TRBV30 and TRBJ1-1 provide the parts outside the CDR3, is SQTIHQWPATLVQPVGSPLSLECTVEGTSNPNLYWYRQAAGRGLQLLFYSVGIGQISSEVPQNLSASRPQDRQFILSSKKLLLSDSGFYLCAWSLGPGAEAFFGQGTRLTVV.

The genes are TRBV28 and TRBJ2-7, with 9 bases that match TRBD2. Germline CDR1 is MDHEN and CDR2 is SYDVKM. This CDR3 contains 13 residues. V lost 6 bases to trimming and J lost 0 bases; unmatched junction nucleotides: 0. CDR3: CASRRGGSYEQYF. The CDR3 DNA reads as TGTGCCAGCAGGCGGGGGGGCTCCTACGAGCAGTACTTC. The full variable domain, rest sourced from reference TRBV28 and TRBJ2-7, is DVKVTQSSRYLVKRTGEKVFLECVQDMDHENMFWYRQDPGLGLRLIYFSYDVKMKEKGDIPEGYSVSREKKERFSLILESASTNQTSMYLCASRRGGSYEQYFGPGTRLTVT.

This chain connects TRBV28 to TRBJ1-1, with 7 bases that match TRBD1. The germline CDR1 and CDR2 sequences are MDHEN and SYDVKM. V shed 5 bases and J 7 bases; nucleotides not matched to a gene: 7. The CDR3 loop spans 13 amino acids. The CDR3 DNA reads as TGTGCCAGCAGTCGGTGGACAGGTTTTGAAGCTTTCTTT. Translated: CASSRWTGFEAFF.

The rearrangement uses TRBV4-1 and TRBJ2-5; the D is unclear. Germline V gene sequence: CDR1 MGHRA, CDR2 YSYEKL. Trimming pared 4 bases from V and 5 bases from J, leaving 11 bases between. This CDR3 spans 13 amino acids. CDR3 sequence reads: CASSPTLVETQYF. The CDR3, as DNA: TGCGCCAGCAGCCCTACCCTAGTGGAGACCCAGTACTTC.

V usage is TRBV6-5 and J usage is TRBJ2-1; tentative D call: TRBD1 (5 bases). Per the germline V gene, CDR1 is MNHEY and CDR2 is SVGAGI. Deletions cut 7 bases from V and 4 bases from J, with 14 bases between. CDR3 length: 14 amino acids. CDR3 bases: TGTGCCAGCAAAAGGGGATACAATTACAATGAGCAGTTCTTC. Translated: CASKRGYNYNEQFF.

This clone has more than one count but fewer than ten. J is TRBJ1-3 and V is TRBV7-9; 8 bases line up with TRBD1. V gave up 5 bases and J gave up 2 bases; unmatched junction bases: 5. CDR3 length equals 15 residues. Germline CDR1 and CDR2: SEHNR and FQNEAQ (reference sequence). CDR3 nucleotides: TGTGCCAGCAGCCGCGACAGGGGAGCTGGAAACACCATATATTTT. Translated, it gives CASSRDRGAGNTIYF.

The chain joins TRBV28 to TRBJ2-7; 7 bases are a match to TRBD2. V gave up 3 bases and J gave up 5 bases; unmatched junction bases: 10. The germline gives CDR1 MDHEN, CDR2 SYDVKM. This CDR3 spans 15 amino acids. The CDR3 DNA reads as TGTGCCAGCAGTTTGGCTAGCGGCTGGAACCACGAGCAGTACTTC. Translated, it gives CASSLASGWNHEQYF.

The V and J genes are TRBV6-1 and TRBJ2-7; 11 bases line up with TRBD2. CDR3 length equals 16 residues. Germline V gives CDR1 MNHNS, CDR2 SASEGT. Losses at the gene ends were 3 bases for V and 3 bases for J; bases not matched to a gene: 7. The DNA of the CDR3 is TGTGCCAGCAGTGATTTGGCTAGCGGGGGGAACTACGAGCAGTACTTC. This encodes CASSDLASGGNYEQYF.

The genes are TRBV7-2 and TRBJ2-1; 7 nucleotides line up with TRBD1. J was trimmed by 3 bases and V by 2 bases; bases with no gene match: 4. Germline V gene data show CDR1 as SGHTA and CDR2 as FQGNSA. This CDR3 contains 15 residues. The CDR3 protein is CASSLLRGIYNEQFF. CDR3 DNA: TGTGCCAGCAGCTTACTCAGGGGGATCTACAATGAGCAGTTCTTC.

Regarding this clone: The sample contains more than one DNA sequence encoding this CDR3. The rearrangement uses TRBV6-5 and TRBJ2-7; D possibly corresponds to TRBD1 (6 bases). Trimming pared 6 bases from V and 3 bases from J, leaving 12 bases between. This CDR3 region has 13 residues. Per germline, CDR1 MNHEY and CDR2 SVGAGI. The CDR3 sequence is CASSLTGFYEQYF. The CDR3 region has the DNA TGTGCCAGCAGCCTGACAGGATTCTACGAGCAGTACTTC.